The 24 T cell receptor beta chains in this list originate from one sample, sequenced in a study of monozygotic twins with inflammatory bowel disease. TCRdb reprocessed the 5' RACE reads and keeps a single row for each CDR3 protein, giving no DNA. In total, the table holds some 210,000 distinct CDR3 sequences. Sequenced sample: blood. These receptor sequences come from a human donor with ulcerative colitis or Crohn's disease, or a healthy co-twin of an affected twin (not recorded which).

The CDR3 reads CASSYSTGINQPQHF. The chain couples TRBV6-5 to TRBJ1-5; TCRdb's D call of TRBD1 is untestable without DNA. CDR1 MNHEY and CDR2 SVGAGI come from the germline V gene. The CDR3 spans 15 residues.

The chain's CDR3 is CASSTLSPPYEQYF. V gene TRBV19 combines with J gene TRBJ2-7; checking the TCRdb D call of TRBD1 is not possible without DNA. The CDR3 sequence is 14 residues long. Per the germline V gene, CDR1 is LNHDA and CDR2 is SQIVND (reference sequence). Looking up the rest from reference TRBV19 and TRBJ2-7 gives the full variable domain: DGGITQSPKYLFRKEGQNVTLSCEQNLNHDAMYWYRQDPGQGLRLIYYSQIVNDFQKGDIAEGYSVSREKKESFPLTVTSAQKNPTAFYLCASSTLSPPYEQYFGPGTRLTVT.

This chain's CDR3 is CASSKDPSSDELYGYTF. The rearrangement joins TRBV21-1 to TRBJ1-2. TRBV21-1 is a recognized pseudogene. This CDR3 contains 17 residues.

This chain's CDR3 is CASSEYWDDYGYTF. J is TRBJ1-2 and V is TRBV25-1. Germline values: CDR1 MGHDK, CDR2 SYGVNS. The CDR3 covers 14 residues.

The rearrangement joins TRBV7-2 to TRBJ2-5; the D call from TCRdb, TRBD2, cannot be confirmed without DNA. Germline V CDR1 and CDR2: SGHTA, FQGNSA. This CDR3 has 14 residues. The CDR3 is CASSFLTSLETQYF.

J is TRBJ1-3 and V is TRBV12-3 or TRBV12-4. This CDR3 region has 15 residues. Here the CDR3 reads CASTNLNGPKDTIYF.

Here the CDR3 reads CASSLLAGANYNEQFF. The chain links TRBV5-5 to TRBJ2-1; lacking DNA, the TRBD2 call made by TCRdb goes unchecked. Germline CDR1 and CDR2: SGHKS and YYEKEE (reference sequence). This CDR3 has 16 residues.

The V call is TRBV27, the J call TRBJ2-3. From germline, CDR1 is MNHEY and CDR2 SMNVEV (reference sequence). The CDR3 consists of 12 residues. CDR3 sequence reads: CASGIGLDTQYF.

J is TRBJ2-1 and V is TRBV20-1; TCRdb lists TRBD1, though no DNA is available to test this call. Germline CDR1 DFQATT, CDR2 SNEGSKA (reference sequence). The CDR3 sequence is 13 residues long. This chain's CDR3 is CSARAGAVNEQFF.

The chain links TRBV5-1 to TRBJ2-5; lacking DNA, the TRBD1 call made by TCRdb goes unchecked. CDR3 size: 17 residues. Germline V lookup: CDR1 SGHRS, CDR2 YFSETQ. The chain's CDR3 is CASSTSGKTGGGETQYF.

The V and J genes are TRBV5-1 and TRBJ2-1; TCRdb returns TRBD1, unconfirmable since there is no DNA. Looked up from germline, CDR1 is SGHRS and CDR2 is YFSETQ. The CDR3 runs to 17 residues. CDR3 in amino acids: CASSLDPWGPVDNEQFF. Based on the CDR3 plus reference TRBV5-1 and TRBJ2-1, the full variable domain is KAGVTQTPRYLIKTRGQQVTLSCSPISGHRSVSWYQQTPGQGLQFLFEYFSETQRNKGNFPGRFSGRQFSNSRSEMNVSTLELGDSALYLCASSLDPWGPVDNEQFFGPGTRLTVL.

This sequence joins TRBV29-1 and TRBJ2-3; TCRdb returns TRBD1, unconfirmable since there is no DNA. Germline assignment: CDR1 SQVTM and CDR2 ANQGSEA. The CDR3 has 15 amino acids. The CDR3: CSVEPGTGPTDTQYF.

The rearrangement uses TRBV5-1 and TRBJ2-7; there is no DNA to check the TCRdb D call of TRBD1. The V gene's germline CDR1 is SGHRS and CDR2 YFSETQ. The CDR3 covers 12 residues. CDR3 sequence: CASSPTGNKQYF.

V gene TRBV29-1 combines with J gene TRBJ2-5. The V gene's germline CDR1 is SQVTM and CDR2 ANQGSEA. The CDR3 sequence is 12 residues long. The CDR3 here is CSVVVTQGTQYF. Full variable domain (outside the CDR3, taken from reference TRBV29-1 and TRBJ2-5): SAVISQKPSRDICQRGTSLTIQCQVDSQVTMMFWYRQQPGQSLTLIATANQGSEATYESGFVIDKFPISRPNLTFSTLTVSNMSPEDSSIYLCSVVVTQGTQYFGPGTRLLVL.

This sequence joins TRBV29-1 and TRBJ2-7; TCRdb picks TRBD1, but there is no DNA to check that call. This CDR3 comprises 11 residues. Germline V gene sequence: CDR1 SQVTM, CDR2 ANQGSEA. The CDR3: CSVSDRGKQYF.

V gene TRBV6-6 combines with J gene TRBJ1-2; TCRdb reports TRBD1, a call that lacks DNA to check it against. The V gene's germline CDR1 is MNHNY and CDR2 SVGAGI (reference sequence). CDR3 size: 13 residues. The CDR3 reads CASNLNRGEGYTF.

The rearrangement uses TRBV12-3 or TRBV12-4 and TRBJ1-2. The CDR3 covers 12 residues. The CDR3 spells CASTDTTYGYTF.

The chain recombines TRBV9 with TRBJ2-1; TCRdb reports TRBD1, a call that lacks DNA to check it against. This CDR3 spans 13 amino acids. Germline-derived CDR1 and CDR2 are SGDLS and YYNGEE. The CDR3 spells CASSVTGGSEQFF. The full variable domain, with the rest looked up from reference TRBV9 and TRBJ2-1, is DSGVTQTPKHLITATGQRVTLRCSPRSGDLSVYWYQQSLDQGLQFLIQYYNGEERAKGNILERFSAQQFPDLHSELNLSSLELGDSALYFCASSVTGGSEQFFGPGTRLTVL.

The rearrangement joins TRBV20-1 to TRBJ2-3; the TCRdb call, TRBD1, lacks DNA for checking. Germline CDR1 is DFQATT and CDR2 is SNEGSKA (reference sequence). The CDR3 loop spans 14 amino acids. The CDR3 protein is CSAGGQGATDTQYF.

This sequence joins TRBV2 and TRBJ2-1; the TCRdb call, TRBD1, lacks DNA for checking. The CDR3 loop spans 15 amino acids. The germline V gene has CDR1 SNHLY and CDR2 FYNNEI. Here the CDR3 reads CASSGIQGVRREQFF.

The J gene is TRBJ1-3, the V gene TRBV7-6. The CDR3 has 16 amino acids. CDR1 is SGHVS and CDR2 is FNYEAQ in the germline V gene. The CDR3 region is CASSSEQSHSGNTIYF.

This chain connects TRBV2 to TRBJ2-5; TCRdb lists TRBD1, though no DNA is available to test this call. This CDR3 spans 14 amino acids. The germline V gene encodes CDR1 SNHLY and CDR2 FYNNEI. This CDR3 is CASSPRQGSWPQYF.

V is TRBV16 and J is TRBJ1-4; TCRdb returns TRBD1, unconfirmable since there is no DNA. This CDR3 region has 19 residues. Looked up from germline, CDR1 is KGHSY and CDR2 is FQNENV. This CDR3 is CASSQTIRDRGATNEKLFF. Variable domain in full (rest from reference TRBV16 and TRBJ1-4): GEEVAQTPKHLVRGEGQKAKLYCAPIKGHSYVFWYQQVLKNEFKFLISFQNENVFDETGMPKERFSAKCLPNSPCSLEIQATKLEDSAVYFCASSQTIRDRGATNEKLFFGSGTQLSVL.

The chain links TRBV12-5 to TRBJ2-2. CDR1 and CDR2 (germline): LGHNT, FRNRAP. The CDR3 totals 11 residues. This CDR3 is CASGYTGELFF.